This is a list of T cell receptor beta chains from one sample in a study of T cell responses to AZD1222 COVID-19 vaccine. Assay used: immunoSEQ multiplex PCR; TCRdb lists only in-frame clones, some missing. The sample yields around 70,000 clones, about nine tenths seen once. This specimen consisted of peripheral blood, obtained on day 0 of AZD1222 vaccination. These receptors originate from an adult in good health. The CDR3 runs from the conserved cysteine through the conserved F or W. The D gene is left open where the match is weak. The size of a clone is reported for some rows only, either as once, few or many, or as a class for expanded clones.

>-|TRBJ2-2|TRBD2|TRBV19
TGTGCCAGTATGGGACTAGCGGGCACCGGGGAGCTGTTTTTT
CASMGLAGTGELFF
>-|TRBJ1-5|-|TRBV6-1
TGTGCCAGCAGTGAAGCGGACGGTGTTCAGCCCCAGCATTTT
CASSEADGVQPQHF
>-|TRBJ2-7|TRBD1|TRBV7-2
TGTGCCAGCAGCTTCGGGACAGGGATCAACGAGCAGTACTTC
CASSFGTGINEQYF
>-|TRBJ1-2|-|TRBV6-5
TGTGCCAGCAGTTCCTCTACGAGGGGCGCCTATGGCTACACCTTC
CASSSSTRGAYGYTF
>-|TRBJ1-6|TRBD1|TRBV6-5
TGTGCCAGCAGTTACTCGAGGGACAGGCGAAATTCACCCCTCCACTTT
CASSYSRDRRNSPLHF
>-|TRBJ1-5|-|TRBV19
TGTGCCAGTAGTTCCAACAGGGTTCGGAATCAGCCCCAGCATTTT
CASSSNRVRNQPQHF
>-|TRBJ1-4|-|TRBV7-9
TGTGCCAGCAGCTTAGGCAGCTCTCTTAGAGAAAAACTGTTTTTT
CASSLGSSLREKLFF
>-|TRBJ2-2|-|TRBV6-2/TRBV6-3
TGTGCCAGCAGTCGCCGAGGCGCACAAAACACCGGGGAGCTGTTTTTT
CASSRRGAQNTGELFF
>-|TRBJ1-1|-|TRBV5-1
TGCGCCAGCAGCTTGGAAGACCGGACTGAAGCTTTCTTT
CASSLEDRTEAFF
>-|TRBJ1-1|-|TRBV2
TGTGCCAGCCGTCAACGGCGGGGGACCGGGACTGAAGCTTTCTTT
CASRQRRGTGTEAFF
>once|TRBJ1-1|-|TRBV15
TGTGCCACCAGCAGAGATAGTTTCCAGGCGTACACTGAAGCTTTCTTT
CATSRDSFQAYTEAFF
>-|TRBJ1-1|-|TRBV7-9
TGTGCCAGCAGATCGATGCGAGTTAGGGAAGCTTTCTTT
CASRSMRVREAFF
>-|TRBJ2-3|TRBD1|TRBV15
TGTGCCACCAGCAGAGATGGGGGACAGGGTTCAGATACGCAGTATTTT
CATSRDGGQGSDTQYF
>few|TRBJ2-7|-|TRBV6-5
TGTGCCAGCAGTTACCCACCGGGACCATTGTACGAGCAGTACTTC
CASSYPPGPLYEQYF
>-|TRBJ1-2|-|TRBV7-9
TGTGCCAGCAGCTTAGGGGGCGTGAGGGACAACTATGGCTACACCTTC
CASSLGGVRDNYGYTF
>-|TRBJ2-2|-|TRBV12-3/TRBV12-4
TGTGCCAGCAGTTTAATAGCGGACGGGGAGCTGTTTTTT
CASSLIADGELFF
>-|TRBJ2-7|-|TRBV29-1
TGCAGCGTAGGAAATACAGGACCCTACGAGCAGTACTTC
CSVGNTGPYEQYF
>once|TRBJ2-7|TRBD1|TRBV7-8
TGTGCCAGCAGTCACGCCGGGACAGATCCCTACGAGCAGTACTTC
CASSHAGTDPYEQYF
>-|TRBJ1-3|-|TRBV3-1/TRBV3-2
TGTGCCAGCAGCCAAGATTCTTTCGTGAGAGACACCATATATTTT
CASSQDSFVRDTIYF
>-|TRBJ2-5|-|TRBV11-2
TGTGCCAGCAGCTTATTTGGCGCCCGAGAGACCCAGTACTTC
CASSLFGARETQYF
>-|TRBJ2-7|-|TRBV5-1
TGCGCCAGCAGCTTGGGGGTATTGGGTACGGCAGGGAAAGCCTACGAGCAGTACTTC
CASSLGVLGTAGKAYEQYF
>-|TRBJ2-2|-|TRBV19
TGTGCCACCCAGGAGGTCTCAGCCGGGGAGCTGTTTTTT
CATQEVSAGELFF
>-|TRBJ2-7|-|TRBV19
TGTGCCAGTAGTATGTCGGCAGGGGACGAGTACGAGCAGTACTTC
CASSMSAGDEYEQYF
>-|TRBJ1-2|-|TRBV19
TGTGCCAGTGGCTACCTCAACTATGGCTACACCTTC
CASGYLNYGYTF
>-|TRBJ1-3|-|TRBV7-9
TGTGCCAGCAGCTTCGGGGGAGGTGGAAACACCATATATTTT
CASSFGGGGNTIYF
>-|TRBJ2-5|-|TRBV10-1
TGCGCCAGCAGTCCCGGCCAAGAGACCCAGTACTTC
CASSPGQETQYF
>-|TRBJ2-5|-|TRBV29-1
TGCAGCGTTGGAATTCGTAACGGGGAGACCCAGTACTTC
CSVGIRNGETQYF
>few|TRBJ2-7|-|TRBV5-1
TGCGCCAGCAGCTTGTCAACCTACGAGCAGTACTTC
CASSLSTYEQYF
>-|TRBJ2-2|TRBD2|TRBV18
TGTGCCAGCTCACCATACGTGGCGGGAGGTTCAGGCACCGGGGAGCTGTTTTTT
CASSPYVAGGSGTGELFF